This T cell receptor (beta chain) was identified in a study of cytomegalovirus exposure and HLA in healthy donors. The wider study: An earlier analysis found 110 million or so unique TCR beta sequences from around 180 million T cells. Overall study findings and caveats: The Asian-associated ancestry cluster reportedly had fewer N-insertions than the approximately 670-donor mean in a later analysis. Common viral pathogens (according to a later analysis) appeared linked to several of the most significant clusters.

V was clipped by 0 bases and J by 1 base, with 10 bases between them. Per germline, CDR1 SGHRS and CDR2 YFSETQ. The CDR3 has 15 residues. The PCR had 60 Vbeta and 13 Jbeta primers. Clones were sequenced by immunoSEQ multiplex PCR, and TCRdb holds only the in-frame ones, with some missing. The sample consists of about 84,000 clones, 63% of them appearing once. In the case of this clone: Its antigen is not identified.

This clonotype originated in a woman aged 40-49 years in good health and CMV-seropositive. Sequencing was carried out using PBMCs. This sequence joins TRBV5-1 and TRBJ2-5, with a tentative D call TRBD1 (5 bases). This chain's CDR3 is CASSLEDRLQETQYF. The CDR3 region has the DNA TGCGCCAGCAGCTTGGAAGACAGACTCCAAGAGACCCAGTACTTC.